This entry lists 10 T cell receptor beta chains sequenced from one sample in a study of identical twins. TCRdb re-derived calls from the 5' RACE reads in MiXCR, one entry per CDR3 protein. The sample records 200,000 or so distinct CDR3 sequences, 15% to 20% being singletons. The data also belong to a second study, concerning T cells expressing NK-cell markers.

The sequenced sample consisted of CD8+ T cells sorted from blood. The origin of the receptors is a woman under 30 in good health.

The chain employs TRBV12-3 or TRBV12-4 and TRBJ2-1; D is unclear. The CDR3 length is 13 residues. Trimming shortened V by 3 bases and J by 9 bases, and 12 bases separated the two germline ends. The chain's CDR3 is CASSLKRISEQFF. CDR3 nucleotide sequence: TGTGCCAGCAGTTTGAAACGTATAAGTGAGCAGTTCTTC.

This clonotype was observed a handful of times. The chain joins TRBV7-6 to TRBJ2-2, with no clear D. Trimming shortened V by 7 bases and J by 0 bases, and 15 bases separated the two germline ends. The CDR3 runs 16 residues. The germline V gene has CDR1 SGHVS and CDR2 FNYEAQ. This chain's CDR3 is CASTWDDFANTGELFF. DNA of the CDR3: TGTGCCAGCACCTGGGATGACTTCGCGAACACCGGGGAGCTGTTTTTT.

The chain couples TRBV15 to TRBJ2-3; D possibly matches TRBD1 or TRBD2 (6 bases each). The V gene's germline CDR1 is LNHNV and CDR2 YYDKDF (reference sequence). The germline V and J ends were trimmed by 2 bases and 5 bases, with 14 bases remaining between them. This CDR3 has 15 residues. The CDR3 DNA reads as TGTGCCACCAGCAGATGGGGGGCTGGGCAAGATACGCAGTATTTT. It codes for CATSRWGAGQDTQYF.

This clonotype was recorded a few times. The chain joins TRBV11-2 to TRBJ2-1; D is possibly TRBD1 or TRBD2 (6 bases each). V lost 3 bases and J 10 bases, leaving 28 bases between the germline ends. The CDR3 length is 18 residues. From germline, CDR1 is SGHAT and CDR2 FQNNGV. CDR3 in DNA: TGTGCCAGCAGCTTGAGGCAGGCGGGACACCCGATGGGGGACGAGCAGTTCTTC. This codes for CASSLRQAGHPMGDEQFF. Drawing the rest from reference TRBV11-2 and TRBJ2-1, the complete variable domain is EAGVAQSPRYKIIEKRQSVAFWCNPISGHATLYWYQQILGQGPKLLIQFQNNGVVDDSQLPKDRFSAERLKGVDSTLKIQPAKLEDSAVYLCASSLRQAGHPMGDEQFFGPGTRLTVL.

This clonotype appeared a few times. This rearrangement joins TRBV11-2 to TRBJ2-3; possibly TRBD1 for D (7 bases). Trimming stripped 5 bases from V and 4 bases from J, with 13 bases between. The germline gives CDR1 SGHAT, CDR2 FQNNGV. This CDR3 is 14 amino acids long. The CDR3 sequence: CASSPRGVSDTQYF. CDR3 in DNA: TGTGCCAGCAGCCCCAGGGGGGTGTCAGATACGCAGTATTTT.

The V call is TRBV28, the J call TRBJ2-1; TRBD1 is a possible D gene (6 bases). Germline V lookup: CDR1 MDHEN, CDR2 SYDVKM. The CDR3 is made up of 11 amino acids. The V end was cut by 7 bases, the J end by 10 bases, with 11 bases between. CDR3 bases: TGTGCCAGCACTGGCGGACAGGAGCAGTTCTTC. This gives the protein CASTGGQEQFF.

This clonotype turned up a few times. The V and J genes are TRBV7-9 and TRBJ2-3, with a possible D match to TRBD2 (6 bases). The CDR3 length is 16 residues. The V end lost 2 bases, the J end lost 2 bases, and 14 bases lay between the germline ends. Germline CDR1 reads SEHNR; CDR2 reads FQNEAQ (reference sequence). The CDR3 region is CASSLSHGGLTDTQYF. CDR3 coding DNA: TGTGCCAGCAGCTTAAGTCACGGGGGACTCACAGATACGCAGTATTTT.

In this sample, this clonotype turned up a few times. V usage is TRBV6-1 and J usage is TRBJ2-2; 8 bases fit TRBD2. CDR3 length: 16 residues. Germline V CDR1 and CDR2: MNHNS, SASEGT. The J segment lost 5 bases and the V segment lost 5 bases, leaving 10 bases of the junction unmatched. The CDR3 here is CASSQTSEEGTGELFF. In nucleotides, the CDR3 is TGTGCCAGCAGTCAGACTAGCGAAGAAGGTACCGGGGAGCTGTTTTTT.

This clonotype appeared a few times. The chain is built from TRBV9 and TRBJ1-3, with 8 bases lining up with TRBD1. The junction had 12 bases not matched to a gene; V was cut back by 3 bases and J by 4 bases. Germline assignment: CDR1 SGDLS and CDR2 YYNGEE. The CDR3 sequence is 17 residues long. The CDR3 region is CASSEGVDRGTGNTIYF. The CDR3 coding sequence is TGTGCCAGCAGCGAGGGGGTCGACAGGGGCACGGGAAACACCATATATTTT.

This clonotype was seen a handful of times. The chain is built from TRBV27 and TRBJ2-7; maybe TRBD2 (6 bases). V lost 3 bases to trimming and J lost 5 bases, with 17 bases between them. Germline assignment: CDR1 MNHEY and CDR2 SMNVEV (reference sequence). The CDR3 has 15 amino acids. Here the CDR3 DNA reads TGTGCCAGCAGTTTTAAGGCCCAGCGGGTGAACGAGCAGTACTTC. As protein: CASSFKAQRVNEQYF.